One and the same sample provided the 23 T cell receptor beta chains below, sequenced in a study of lymphopenia after photon versus proton radiotherapy (dated by TCRdb to the late 2010s). The library was prepared using the immunoSEQ multiplex PCR assay. TCRdb took this table from immuneACCESS and kept in-frame rearrangements with V and J called. Such tables lack part of the clones; where checked against another copy, unresolved V genes explain under half of the gap, and the rest is unexplained. For this sample there are approximately 22,000 clones; roughly 85% appear just once. The ten largest account for around 20% of the sample. The source was peripheral blood, collected from a patient treated with proton-based radiotherapy. These receptors were taken from a woman between 65 and 79 years old with pancreatic cancer.

This clone occurred a few times. V and J are TRBV5-4 and TRBJ1-5; D remains ambiguous. CDR3 size: 13 residues. The V gene's germline CDR1 is SGHNT and CDR2 YYREEE (reference sequence). V was shortened by 4 bases and J by 4 bases, with 9 bases between the two germline ends. CDR3 in amino acids: CASSADLNQPQHF. The CDR3 nucleotides are TGTGCCAGCAGCGCGGACCTAAATCAGCCCCAGCATTTT. The entire variable domain, with the rest obtained from reference TRBV5-4 and TRBJ1-5, is as follows: ETGVTQSPTHLIKTRGQQVTLRCSSQSGHNTVSWYQQALGQGPQFIFQYYREEENGRGNFPPRFSGLQFPNYSSELNVNALELDDSALYLCASSADLNQPQHFGDGTRLSIL.

The rearrangement joins TRBV27 to TRBJ2-1; the D is unclear. The CDR3 spans 16 residues. The germline V gene has CDR1 MNHEY and CDR2 SMNVEV (reference sequence). Trimming cost V 4 bases and J 4 bases, with 17 bases left between them. The CDR3 is CASSSIGQVLYNEQFF. CDR3 nucleotides: TGTGCCAGCAGTTCCATCGGGCAGGTCTTATACAATGAGCAGTTCTTC.

In regard to this clone: The junction and the germline gene differ at one end; a read error may be behind it. The chain couples TRBV7-7 to TRBJ2-5; D assignment may be TRBD1 or TRBD2 (5 bases each). The CDR3 totals 15 residues. Germline assignment: CDR1 SSHAT and CDR2 FNYEAQ (reference sequence). The CDR3 DNA reads TGTGCTAGCAGCTTAGCCCTTGGGGGACAAGAGACCCAGTACTTC. Translation: CASSLALGGQETQYF.

V gene TRBV28 combines with J gene TRBJ2-6; D gene ambiguous. The CDR3 is 14 amino acids. V was trimmed by 10 bases and J by 4 bases, leaving 14 bases between them. In germline, CDR1 is MDHEN, CDR2 SYDVKM. The chain's CDR3 is CAISDPLGANVLTF. The CDR3 region has the DNA TGTGCCATCTCCGACCCTCTAGGGGCCAACGTCCTGACTTTC.

The chain uses TRBV2 and TRBJ1-5, with a possible D match to TRBD1 (5 bases). The ends were cut back, 8 bases at V and 5 bases at J, with 7 bases in the middle. In germline, CDR1 is SNHLY, CDR2 FYNNEI. This CDR3 spans 11 amino acids. Here the CDR3 DNA reads TGTGCCAGCGCGACAGATCAGCCCCAGCATTTT. Amino acids: CASATDQPQHF.

The rearrangement joins TRBV9 to TRBJ2-7; D is uncertain. The germline CDR1 and CDR2 sequences are SGDLS and YYNGEE. This CDR3 contains 14 residues. The V end lost 1 base, the J end lost 2 bases, and 10 bases lay between the germline ends. CDR3 in DNA: TGTGCCAGCAGCGTAAGCGCATCGACCTACGAGCAGTACTTC. Residues: CASSVSASTYEQYF.

This chain joins TRBV6-5 and TRBJ1-1; tentative D call: TRBD1 (5 bases). Germline V lookup: CDR1 MNHEY, CDR2 SVGAGI. The CDR3 loop spans 14 amino acids. V was trimmed by 7 bases and J by 0 bases, leaving 12 bases between them. The CDR3: CASIAGTVNTEAFF. Written as DNA, the CDR3 is TGTGCCAGCATTGCCGGGACGGTGAACACTGAAGCTTTCTTT.

This chain links TRBV27 with TRBJ2-1; TRBD2 matches at 10 bases. With 4 bases clipped from V and 5 bases from J, the junction kept 8 bases outside the gene matches. This CDR3 spans 16 amino acids. Germline CDR1 and CDR2: MNHEY and SMNVEV (reference sequence). CDR3 residues: CASSSILAGSHNEQFF. Written as DNA, the CDR3 is TGTGCCAGCAGTTCTATACTAGCGGGATCCCACAATGAGCAGTTCTTC.

This rearrangement joins TRBV7-2 to TRBJ1-5; no clear D gene. CDR1 and CDR2 (germline): SGHTA, FQGNSA. The CDR3 runs to 14 residues. Trimming stripped 2 bases from V and 6 bases from J, with 11 bases between. The DNA for the CDR3 is TGTGCCAGCAGCTTATCCCCAGACGGTCAGCCCCAGCATTTT. It specifies CASSLSPDGQPQHF.

The table lists this clone with a few counts. This sample includes further DNA sequences coding for the same CDR3. V and J are TRBV4-2 and TRBJ2-1; 11 bases agree with TRBD2. V shed 4 bases and J 4 bases; nucleotides not matched to a gene: 3. CDR3 length equals 15 residues. Germline CDR1 is LGHNA and CDR2 is YNFKEQ. DNA of the CDR3: TGTGCCAGCAGCCGAGGGACTAGCGGATACAATGAGCAGTTCTTC. This sequence encodes CASSRGTSGYNEQFF.

The rearrangement joins TRBV5-1 to TRBJ1-1; D uncertain. Germline assignment: CDR1 SGHRS and CDR2 YFSETQ. The V gene lost 7 bases and the J gene lost 6 bases, with 16 bases spanning the gap. This CDR3 has 13 amino acids. CDR3 region: CASSNLREAEAFF. Written as DNA, the CDR3 is TGCGCCAGCTCCAACTTAAGGGAGGCTGAAGCTTTCTTT. The full variable domain, its missing parts supplied by reference TRBV5-1 and TRBJ1-1, is KAGVTQTPRYLIKTRGQQVTLSCSPISGHRSVSWYQQTPGQGLQFLFEYFSETQRNKGNFPGRFSGRQFSNSRSEMNVSTLELGDSALYLCASSNLREAEAFFGQGTRLTVV.

This clone was recorded only once. V usage is TRBV5-1 and J usage is TRBJ1-1; D is undetermined. Germline lookup yields CDR1 SGHRS and CDR2 YFSETQ. The V and J ends lost 2 bases and 1 base respectively, with 6 bases between them. The CDR3 totals 13 residues. CDR3 sequence (DNA): TGCGCCAGCAGCTTCTCAGAGAACACTGAAGCTTTCTTT. This codes for CASSFSENTEAFF.

V usage is TRBV6-1 and J usage is TRBJ2-5; 9 bases are a match to TRBD2. V was clipped by 2 bases and J by 7 bases; unmatched bases: 11. This CDR3 is built from 16 residues. Per germline, CDR1 MNHNS and CDR2 SASEGT. The CDR3 DNA is TGTGCCAGCAGTGAAAAAACTAGCGGGTGGTGGGCGACCCAGTACTTC. Protein product: CASSEKTSGWWATQYF.

In its sample, this clone was seen once. The chain uses TRBV29-1 and TRBJ1-2; D perhaps matches TRBD1 (6 bases). V lost 4 bases and J 6 bases, leaving 9 bases between the germline ends. There are 11 residues in the CDR3. Germline CDR1 reads SQVTM; CDR2 reads ANQGSEA. CDR3 coding DNA: TGCAGCGTTGTTCAGGGGAATGGCTACACCTTC. Translated: CSVVQGNGYTF.

As for this clone: The same CDR3 can be traced to other DNA sequences in this sample. The chain has TRBV6-5 and TRBJ1-1, with D possibly matching TRBD1 (5 bases). This CDR3 is 15 amino acids long. Germline CDR1 reads MNHEY; CDR2 reads SVGAGI. Deletions cut 3 bases from V and 1 base from J, with 12 bases between. The CDR3 DNA follows: TGTGCCAGCAGTTATCGGGGCGGGGGGAACACTGAAGCTTTCTTT. Amino acids: CASSYRGGGNTEAFF.

J is TRBJ1-2 and V is TRBV30; 10 bases are shared with TRBD1. Germline-derived CDR1 and CDR2 are GTSNPN and SVGIG (reference sequence). V shed 2 bases and J 5 bases; nucleotides not matched to a gene: 11. This CDR3 has 16 amino acids. CDR3 amino acids: CAWSPPPGQGRYGYTF. The CDR3 coding sequence is TGTGCCTGGAGTCCACCTCCGGGACAGGGGAGATATGGCTACACCTTC. The whole variable domain, remainder taken from reference TRBV30 and TRBJ1-2, is SQTIHQWPATLVQPVGSPLSLECTVEGTSNPNLYWYRQAAGRGLQLLFYSVGIGQISSEVPQNLSASRPQDRQFILSSKKLLLSDSGFYLCAWSPPPGQGRYGYTFGSGTRLTVV.

This chain connects TRBV6-1 to TRBJ1-5; weak D call: TRBD1 (5 bases). Germline values: CDR1 MNHNS, CDR2 SASEGT. Trimming removed 8 bases from V and 4 bases from J, with 18 bases in between. This CDR3 spans 15 amino acids. The CDR3 DNA follows: TGTGCCAGCCGCCTCCGGGACGGCGGGAATCAGCCCCAGCATTTT. Its protein product is CASRLRDGGNQPQHF.

V usage is TRBV28 and J usage is TRBJ2-5; possibly TRBD1 for D (6 bases). CDR3 length: 14 amino acids. Per the germline V gene, CDR1 is MDHEN and CDR2 is SYDVKM. Trimming removed 6 bases at V and 4 bases at J, with 15 bases between. The CDR3 loop is CASRPQGMRETQYF. The CDR3 region has the DNA TGTGCCAGCAGACCTCAGGGGATGCGAGAGACCCAGTACTTC.

The V gene is TRBV6-6, the J gene TRBJ2-7; tentative D call: TRBD2 (6 bases). The germline CDR1 and CDR2 sequences are MNHNY and SVGAGI (reference sequence). The CDR3 length is 13 residues. The V end lost 7 bases, the J end lost 2 bases, and 12 bases lay between the germline ends. The DNA for the CDR3 is TGTGCCAGCACGAGCGGAGGGGCCTACGAGCAGTACTTC. Its translation: CASTSGGAYEQYF.

The rearrangement links TRBV27 to TRBJ2-7; 13 bases align to TRBD2. CDR1 is MNHEY, CDR2 SMNVEV, per germline (reference sequence). The CDR3 contains 19 residues. Trimming cost V 5 bases and J 2 bases; bases outside gene matches: 15. The CDR3 nucleotides are TGTGCCAGCAGTATTAGAGGGACTCGGACTAGCGGGAGAACCTACGAGCAGTACTTC. It codes for CASSIRGTRTSGRTYEQYF.

This clone occurred a few times. The genes are TRBV30 and TRBJ1-1; tentative D call: TRBD1 (5 bases). Germline V lookup: CDR1 GTSNPN, CDR2 SVGIG (reference sequence). This CDR3 has 12 amino acids. The V end was cut by 8 bases, the J end by 4 bases, with 14 bases between. The CDR3 DNA follows: TGTGCCCGGGACGGGGGGGGCACTGAAGCTTTCTTT. This codes for CARDGGGTEAFF. Full variable domain (missing parts from reference TRBV30 and TRBJ1-1): SQTIHQWPATLVQPVGSPLSLECTVEGTSNPNLYWYRQAAGRGLQLLFYSVGIGQISSEVPQNLSASRPQDRQFILSSKKLLLSDSGFYLCARDGGGTEAFFGQGTRLTVV.

This chain joins TRBV5-1 and TRBJ2-3; 7 nucleotides line up with TRBD2. CDR1 SGHRS and CDR2 YFSETQ come from the germline V gene. V shed 5 bases, J shed 5 bases, and the junction held 14 bases outside the gene matches. This CDR3 is built from 16 residues. The chain's CDR3 is CASSFNSGIGKDTQYF. CDR3 nucleotide sequence: TGCGCCAGCAGTTTTAACAGCGGGATTGGGAAAGATACGCAGTATTTT.

The chain links TRBV28 to TRBJ2-7, with D possibly matching TRBD1 (6 bases). The length of the CDR3 is 14 residues. V lost 2 bases and J lost 3, with 11 bases in between. Germline CDR1 MDHEN, CDR2 SYDVKM. CDR3 DNA: TGTGCCAGCAGTTTAGATCGGACAGACTACGAGCAGTACTTC. Encoded protein: CASSLDRTDYEQYF.